One and the same sample provided the 22 T cell receptor beta chains below, sequenced in a study of OX40 agonist ivuxolimab in advanced cancers. To prepare the library, the immunoSEQ multiplex PCR assay was applied. The immuneACCESS repertoire file appears here via TCRdb, limited to in-frame rearrangements. These files lack a portion of the clones; in checked studies, under half of the deficit traces to unresolved V genes, and the cause of the others is not known. The sample table contains some 30,000 clones; only one count was recorded for 74% of them. The ten largest clones capture 12% of the sample. This specimen was CD4+ or CD8+ T cells sorted from blood, taken in a trial of the OX40 agonist ivuxolimab. These receptors were collected from an adult with an advanced solid tumor such as melanoma, head and neck, liver or kidney cancer.

This clone has just a few counts. This chain uses TRBV27 with TRBJ1-1; D might be TRBD1 (6 bases). This CDR3 region has 12 residues. Germline assignment: CDR1 MNHEY and CDR2 SMNVEV (reference sequence). V was shortened by 3 bases and J by 6 bases, with 8 bases between the two germline ends. As DNA, the CDR3 is TGTGCCAGCAGTTTCCCAGGGGCTGAAGCTTTCTTT. Translated, it gives CASSFPGAEAFF.

In its sample, this clone was seen a few times. The J gene is TRBJ1-1, the V gene TRBV15; D is possibly TRBD1 (6 bases). V lost 0 bases, J lost 5 bases, and 19 bases lay in between. Germline V CDR1 and CDR2: LNHNV, YYDKDF (reference sequence). The length of the CDR3 is 17 residues. The CDR3 DNA reads as TGTGCCACCAGCAGAGATATTATTAAAGACAGGAAGACTGAAGCTTTCTTT. Protein product: CATSRDIIKDRKTEAFF.

The chain links TRBV30 to TRBJ2-5; D perhaps matches TRBD2 (5 bases). The V gene lost 2 bases and the J gene lost 9 bases, with 13 bases spanning the gap. Per germline, CDR1 GTSNPN and CDR2 SVGIG (reference sequence). CDR3 length: 12 residues. CDR3 sequence reads: CAWSSGFRAQYF. The CDR3 nucleotides are TGTGCCTGGAGTTCGGGATTCCGGGCCCAGTACTTC.

V is TRBV4-1 and J is TRBJ1-6, with TRBD1 as a possible D gene (6 bases). Germline-derived CDR1 and CDR2 are MGHRA and YSYEKL. The CDR3 contains 17 residues. With 1 base removed from V and 3 bases from J, the gap between germline ends came to 13 bases. CDR3 in DNA: TGCGCCAGCAGCCAAGTTTTACGACAGGACTATAATTCACCCCTCCACTTT. Its protein is CASSQVLRQDYNSPLHF.

The chain combines TRBV6-4 with TRBJ2-3; D may be TRBD2 (6 bases). Trimming left V 6 bases short and J 0 bases short, with 13 bases between. CDR1 is MRHNA and CDR2 is SNTAGT in the germline V gene. CDR3 length equals 15 residues. In DNA form, the CDR3 reads TGTGCCAGCAGCTTTGAGGCGGGGAGCACAGATACGCAGTATTTT. Protein sequence: CASSFEAGSTDTQYF.

The V gene is TRBV11-2, the J gene TRBJ1-6; D remains ambiguous. In germline, CDR1 is SGHAT, CDR2 FQNNGV. CDR3 length: 12 amino acids. Trimming pared 8 bases from V and 2 bases from J, leaving 4 bases between. The CDR3 bases are TGTGCCAGCGGGCCCTATAATTCACCCCTCCACTTT. Protein sequence: CASGPYNSPLHF.

V and J are TRBV14 and TRBJ2-1; D remains unclear. This CDR3 comprises 13 residues. Between the trimmed V and J ends, which lost 1 base and 4 bases, there was a span of 5 bases. The V gene's germline CDR1 is SGHDN and CDR2 FVKESK. In DNA form, the CDR3 reads TGTGCCAGCAGCCAAGGATTGTACAATGAGCAGTTCTTC. Its protein product is CASSQGLYNEQFF.

The genes are TRBV6-1 and TRBJ2-1, with 8 bases identical to TRBD1. With V trimmed by 8 bases and J by 7 bases, 7 bases remained unmatched. The V gene's germline CDR1 is MNHNS and CDR2 SASEGT. The CDR3 extends over 13 amino acids. The CDR3 here is CASFTGGWNEQFF. For the CDR3, the DNA is TGTGCCAGCTTTACAGGGGGTTGGAATGAGCAGTTCTTC.

CDR3 sequence: CSERSGVLGNEQFF. CDR3 in DNA: TGCAGCGAACGTAGTGGAGTTTTGGGCAATGAGCAGTTCTTC. The V gene is TRBV29-1, the J gene TRBJ2-1; D remains unclear. The CDR3 runs 14 residues. V was pared by 7 bases and J by 6 bases, with 19 bases between. The germline V gene encodes CDR1 SQVTM and CDR2 ANQGSEA.

The chain joins TRBV5-1 to TRBJ1-2; no clear D. The CDR3 totals 13 residues. V was trimmed by 0 bases and J by 2 bases, leaving 5 bases between them. The germline gives CDR1 SGHRS, CDR2 YFSETQ. The CDR3 DNA sequence: TGCGCCAGCAGCTTGGGACAAAACTATGGCTACACCTTC. Translation: CASSLGQNYGYTF.

The gene calls are TRBV11-2 and TRBJ2-5; 12 nucleotides agree with TRBD2. Germline CDR1 and CDR2: SGHAT and FQNNGV. V lost 4 bases to trimming and J lost 2 bases; unmatched junction nucleotides: 5. The CDR3 runs to 16 residues. CDR3 in amino acids: CASSSWTSGEQETQYF. The CDR3 region has the DNA TGTGCCAGCAGCTCCTGGACTAGCGGGGAGCAAGAGACCCAGTACTTC.

The chain couples TRBV2 to TRBJ2-2; 7 bases fit TRBD1. Per the germline V gene, CDR1 is SNHLY and CDR2 is FYNNEI. This CDR3 spans 14 amino acids. The V segment lost 7 bases and the J segment 1 base; nucleotides outside the gene matches: 3. The CDR3 bases are TGTGCCAGCAAAAGGACAGGGAACACCGGGGAGCTGTTTTTT. Its protein is CASKRTGNTGELFF.

The chain joins TRBV6-1 to TRBJ1-5; no firm D call. Trimming left V 5 bases short and J 3 bases short, with 8 bases between. The CDR3 runs to 13 residues. Per the germline V gene, CDR1 is MNHNS and CDR2 is SASEGT. The CDR3 reads CASSPDANQPQHF. The CDR3 DNA sequence: TGTGCCAGCAGTCCCGATGCCAATCAGCCCCAGCATTTT.

The V and J genes are TRBV6-6 and TRBJ1-2; no clear D gene. This CDR3 region has 14 residues. Germline V gives CDR1 MNHNY, CDR2 SVGAGI (reference sequence). The V and J ends lost 0 bases and 8 bases respectively, with 13 bases between them. The chain's CDR3 is CASSYSQVLDGYTF. CDR3 nucleotide sequence: TGTGCCAGCAGTTACTCGCAGGTCTTGGACGGCTACACCTTC.

The chain combines TRBV5-6 with TRBJ2-5, with TRBD1 as a possible D gene (5 bases). The length of the CDR3 is 12 residues. Germline V gene data show CDR1 as SGHDT and CDR2 as YYEEEE. V lost 2 bases, J lost 4 bases, and 6 bases lay in between. CDR3 DNA sequence: TGTGCCAGCAGCTTAGGGGTAGAGACCCAGTACTTC. Protein: CASSLGVETQYF.

The chain recombines TRBV18 with TRBJ2-7, with TRBD1 identical over 7 bases. This CDR3 region has 14 residues. Trimming took 1 base from V and 3 from J; bases not matched to a gene: 3. The germline V gene encodes CDR1 KGHSH and CDR2 LQKENI. The DNA of the CDR3 is TGTGCCAGCTCACCACTGAGACAGGGCTACGAGCAGTACTTC. It is translated as CASSPLRQGYEQYF.

The V and J genes are TRBV29-1 and TRBJ2-2, with D maybe TRBD2 (5 bases). Germline V gene sequence: CDR1 SQVTM, CDR2 ANQGSEA. This CDR3 region has 11 residues. Trimming pared 6 bases from V and 5 bases from J, leaving 7 bases between. The DNA for the CDR3 is TGCAGCGTCGCGGGTACCGGGGAGCTGTTTTTT. Protein sequence: CSVAGTGELFF.

This clone was seen just once. The chain has TRBV11-2 and TRBJ2-3; unclear D gene. Per the germline V gene, CDR1 is SGHAT and CDR2 is FQNNGV. Trimming removed 5 bases from V and 0 bases from J, with 18 bases in between. The CDR3 has 17 residues. In DNA, the CDR3 is TGTGCCAGCAGCGGCTCGGTGGGTTACTATAGCACAGATACGCAGTATTTT. Translating it yields CASSGSVGYYSTDTQYF.

In this sample, this clone turned up once. This chain links TRBV5-5 with TRBJ2-7, with D unresolved. CDR1 is SGHKS, CDR2 YYEKEE, per germline (reference sequence). The V and J ends lost 0 bases and 1 base respectively, with 14 bases between them. The CDR3 extends over 16 amino acids. As DNA, the CDR3 is TGTGCCAGCAGCTTGGGCCGGTGGACCACATCCTACGAGCAGTACTTC. Protein product: CASSLGRWTTSYEQYF.

The V call is TRBV30, the J call TRBJ2-7; D remains unclear. The germline CDR1 and CDR2 sequences are GTSNPN and SVGIG (reference sequence). The CDR3 runs to 13 residues. The V and J ends lost 0 bases and 1 base respectively, with 7 bases between them. The CDR3 nucleotides are TGTGCCTGGAGTGTAGATTCGTCCTACGAGCAGTACTTC. This translates into CAWSVDSSYEQYF.

The table lists this clone with a few counts. This chain uses TRBV6-4 with TRBJ1-6; 7 bases line up with TRBD1. Per germline, CDR1 MRHNA and CDR2 SNTAGT. After removal of 6 bases from V and 2 bases from J, the junction contained 4 bases not matched to a gene. The CDR3 totals 15 residues. As DNA, the CDR3 is TGTGCCAGCAGGAGACAGGGCGCCTATAATTCACCCCTCCACTTT. It encodes CASRRQGAYNSPLHF.

V gene TRBV29-1 combines with J gene TRBJ2-5; D gene uncertain. CDR3 length: 13 amino acids. The germline gives CDR1 SQVTM, CDR2 ANQGSEA. V was shortened by 0 bases and J by 5 bases, with 10 bases between the two germline ends. CDR3 amino acids: CSVEERGGETQYF. CDR3 bases: TGCAGCGTTGAAGAGAGAGGTGGTGAGACCCAGTACTTC. The full variable domain, completed using reference TRBV29-1 and TRBJ2-5, is SAVISQKPSRDICQRGTSLTIQCQVDSQVTMMFWYRQQPGQSLTLIATANQGSEATYESGFVIDKFPISRPNLTFSTLTVSNMSPEDSSIYLCSVEERGGETQYFGPGTRLLVL.